The clone carrying this T cell receptor (beta chain) came up a few times. No antigen is known for it. The CDR3 has 14 residues. Germline V gives CDR1 GTSNPN, CDR2 SVGIG (reference sequence). V was pared by 0 bases and J by 7 bases, with 16 bases between. This record belongs to a study of PD-1 blockade in classical Hodgkin lymphoma. Sequenced by immunoSEQ multiplex PCR; TCRdb stores in-frame clones only, minus some. Of tens of thousands of clones listed, approximately 80% are singletons. The study's findings and limits: Researchers reported that CD4+ TCR diversity, though not CD8+, rose significantly by C4D1. There remain no defined causes for the repertoire differences, which possibly reflect disease activity or prior therapy. Newly diagnosed patients reportedly had lower baseline TCR diversity than healthy donors.

Each and every patient relapsed after autologous stem cell transplantation, and patients got differing brentuximab vedotin exposure. Magnetic negative selection of thawed PBMCs was the method by which CD4+ T cells were purified. Sample: CD4+ T cells from blood, taken at baseline. This chain connects TRBV30 to TRBJ2-7; no clear D gene. This TCR derives from a human donor with classical Hodgkin lymphoma. The CDR3 DNA follows: TGTGCCTGGAGTGTAATCAGGATGCCTTGGGAGCAGTACTTC. Its protein product is CAWSVIRMPWEQYF.